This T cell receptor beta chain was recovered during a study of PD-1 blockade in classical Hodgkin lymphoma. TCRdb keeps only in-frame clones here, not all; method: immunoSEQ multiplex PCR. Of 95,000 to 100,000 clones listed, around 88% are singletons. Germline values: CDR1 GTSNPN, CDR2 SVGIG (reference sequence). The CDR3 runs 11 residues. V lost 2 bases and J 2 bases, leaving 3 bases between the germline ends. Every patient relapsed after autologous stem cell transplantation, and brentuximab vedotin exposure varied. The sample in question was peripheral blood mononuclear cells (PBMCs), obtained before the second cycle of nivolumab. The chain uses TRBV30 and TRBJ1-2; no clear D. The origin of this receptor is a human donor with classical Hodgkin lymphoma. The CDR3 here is CAWSPNYGYTF. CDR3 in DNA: TGTGCCTGGAGTCCAAACTATGGCTACACCTTC.